The TCR beta chain described here comes from a study of blood T cell repertoires in COVID-19. Study overall: Samples came from the United States, Italy and Spain, spanning acute and convalescent COVID-19. Sample material is recorded as cDNA or gDNA derived from T cells, B-cell-depleted T cells, or PBMCs.

V gave up 3 bases and J gave up 5 bases; unmatched junction bases: 2. CDR3 length: 13 amino acids. Germline loops: CDR1 SGHTA, CDR2 FQGNSA. Methods used by the authors: Reference gene primer amplification in the assay estimated nucleated cell counts. Some clones are missing from TCRdb's copy, which holds only in-frame ones; the method was immunoSEQ multiplex PCR. V and J calls and clone size are as listed in that table; D and trimming were resolved from the DNA. This table has approximately 240,000 clones, approximately 83% appearing once. This clonotype was obtained from a woman in her 30s who had recovered from COVID-19. The sample consisted of peripheral blood. The chain combines TRBV7-2 with TRBJ1-1; TRBD1 matches 8 bases. CDR3 residues: CASSFGQGTEAFF. In nucleotides, the CDR3 is TGTGCCAGCAGCTTCGGACAGGGAACTGAAGCTTTCTTT.